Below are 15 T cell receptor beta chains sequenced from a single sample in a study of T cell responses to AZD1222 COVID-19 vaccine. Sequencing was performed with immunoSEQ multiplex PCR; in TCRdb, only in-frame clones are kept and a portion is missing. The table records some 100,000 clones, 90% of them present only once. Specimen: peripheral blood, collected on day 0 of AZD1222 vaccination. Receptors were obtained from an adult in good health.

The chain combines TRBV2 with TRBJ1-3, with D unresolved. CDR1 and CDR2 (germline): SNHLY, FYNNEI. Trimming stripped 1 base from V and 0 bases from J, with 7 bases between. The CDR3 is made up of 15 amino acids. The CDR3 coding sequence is TGTGCCAGCAGTGAAGGCGGAGACTCTGGAAACACCATATATTTT. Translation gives CASSEGGDSGNTIYF.

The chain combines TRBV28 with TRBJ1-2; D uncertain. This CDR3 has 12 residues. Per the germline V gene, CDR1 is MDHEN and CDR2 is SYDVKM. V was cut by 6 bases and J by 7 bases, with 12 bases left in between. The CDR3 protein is CASRERDPGYTF. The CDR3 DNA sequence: TGTGCCAGCAGGGAACGAGATCCTGGCTACACCTTC.

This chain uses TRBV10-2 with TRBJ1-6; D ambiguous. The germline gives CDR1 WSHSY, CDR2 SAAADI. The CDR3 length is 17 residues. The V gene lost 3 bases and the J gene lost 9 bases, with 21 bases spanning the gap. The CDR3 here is CASSDPPTAVWGSPLHF. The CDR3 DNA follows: TGCGCCAGCAGTGATCCCCCCACGGCAGTATGGGGTTCACCCCTCCACTTT.

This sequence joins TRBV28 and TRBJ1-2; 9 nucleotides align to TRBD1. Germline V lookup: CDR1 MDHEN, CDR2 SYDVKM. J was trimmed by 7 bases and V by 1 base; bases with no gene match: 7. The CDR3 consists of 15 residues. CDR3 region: CASSLYGDRAGGYTF. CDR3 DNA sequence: TGTGCCAGCAGTTTATACGGGGACAGGGCAGGTGGCTACACCTTC.

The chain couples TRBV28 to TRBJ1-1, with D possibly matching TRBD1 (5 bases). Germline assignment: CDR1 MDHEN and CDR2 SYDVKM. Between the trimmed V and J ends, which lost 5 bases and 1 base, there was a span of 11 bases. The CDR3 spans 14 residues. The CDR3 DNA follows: TGTGCCAGCAGTCAACCCGACAGGAACACTGAAGCTTTCTTT. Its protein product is CASSQPDRNTEAFF.

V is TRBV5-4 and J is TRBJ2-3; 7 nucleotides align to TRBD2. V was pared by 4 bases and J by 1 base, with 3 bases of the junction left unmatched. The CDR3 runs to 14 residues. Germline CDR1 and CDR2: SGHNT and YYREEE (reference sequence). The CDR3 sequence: CASSNLAGTDTQYF. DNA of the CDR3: TGTGCCAGCAGCAACCTAGCGGGCACAGATACGCAGTATTTT. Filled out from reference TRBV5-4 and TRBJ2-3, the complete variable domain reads ETGVTQSPTHLIKTRGQQVTLRCSSQSGHNTVSWYQQALGQGPQFIFQYYREEENGRGNFPPRFSGLQFPNYSSELNVNALELDDSALYLCASSNLAGTDTQYFGPGTRLTVL.

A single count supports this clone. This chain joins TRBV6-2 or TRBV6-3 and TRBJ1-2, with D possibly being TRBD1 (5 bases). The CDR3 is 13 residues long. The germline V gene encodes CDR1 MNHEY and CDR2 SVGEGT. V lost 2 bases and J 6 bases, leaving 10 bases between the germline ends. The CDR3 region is CASSYAGRDGYTF. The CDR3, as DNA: TGTGCCAGCAGTTACGCAGGGAGAGATGGCTACACCTTC.

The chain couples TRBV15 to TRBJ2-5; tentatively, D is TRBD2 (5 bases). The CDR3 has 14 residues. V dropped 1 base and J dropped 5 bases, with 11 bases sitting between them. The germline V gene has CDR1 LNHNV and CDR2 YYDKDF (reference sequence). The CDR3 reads CATSRGSGGETQYF. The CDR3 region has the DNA TGTGCCACCAGCAGAGGAAGCGGTGGGGAGACCCAGTACTTC.

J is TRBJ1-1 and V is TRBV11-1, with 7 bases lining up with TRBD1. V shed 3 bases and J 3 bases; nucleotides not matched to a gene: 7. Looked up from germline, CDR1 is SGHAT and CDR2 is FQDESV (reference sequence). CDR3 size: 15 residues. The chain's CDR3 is CASSFTGEGDTEAFF. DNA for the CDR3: TGTGCCAGCAGCTTCACAGGGGAAGGGGACACTGAAGCTTTCTTT.

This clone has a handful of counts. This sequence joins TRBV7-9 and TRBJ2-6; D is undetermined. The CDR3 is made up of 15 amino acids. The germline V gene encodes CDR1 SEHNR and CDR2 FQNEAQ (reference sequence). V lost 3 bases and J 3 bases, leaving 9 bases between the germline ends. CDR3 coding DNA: TGTGCCAGCAGCTTTGCCGGTCATGGGGCCAACGTCCTGACTTTC. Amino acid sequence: CASSFAGHGANVLTF.

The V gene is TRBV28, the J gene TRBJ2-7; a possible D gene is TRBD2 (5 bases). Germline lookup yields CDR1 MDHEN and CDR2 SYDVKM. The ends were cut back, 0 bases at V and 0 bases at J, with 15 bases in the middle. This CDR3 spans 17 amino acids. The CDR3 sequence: CASSLWGLGEGSYEQYF. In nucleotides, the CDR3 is TGTGCCAGCAGTTTATGGGGTTTAGGAGAGGGCTCCTACGAGCAGTACTTC. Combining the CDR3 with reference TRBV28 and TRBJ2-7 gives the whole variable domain DVKVTQSSRYLVKRTGEKVFLECVQDMDHENMFWYRQDPGLGLRLIYFSYDVKMKEKGDIPEGYSVSREKKERFSLILESASTNQTSMYLCASSLWGLGEGSYEQYFGPGTRLTVT.

The CDR3: CASSIRRQPQHF. CDR3 coding DNA: TGTGCCAGTAGTATTCGCAGGCAGCCCCAGCATTTT. The rearrangement joins TRBV19 to TRBJ1-5; unclear D gene. Per the germline V gene, CDR1 is LNHDA and CDR2 is SQIVND (reference sequence). This CDR3 has 12 amino acids. The V gene lost 3 bases and the J gene lost 7 bases, with 7 bases spanning the gap.

The CDR3 bases are TGTGCCAGCAGCTTACTCGGGGGGGAGACCTACGAGCAGTACTTC. This sequence encodes CASSLLGGETYEQYF. V is TRBV7-8 and J is TRBJ2-7; 8 positions agree with TRBD2. Germline V gene lookup returns CDR1 SGHVS and CDR2 FQNEAQ. V shed 2 bases and J 2 bases; nucleotides not matched to a gene: 5. The CDR3 has 15 residues. Full variable domain (remainder filled in from reference TRBV7-8 and TRBJ2-7): GAGVSQSPRYKVAKRGQDVALRCDPISGHVSLFWYQQALGQGPEFLTYFQNEAQLDKSGLPSDRFFAERPEGSVSTLKIQRTQQEDSAVYLCASSLLGGETYEQYFGPGTRLTVT.

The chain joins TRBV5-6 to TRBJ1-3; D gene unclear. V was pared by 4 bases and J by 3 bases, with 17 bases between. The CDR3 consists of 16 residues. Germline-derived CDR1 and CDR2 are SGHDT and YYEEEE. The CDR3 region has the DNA TGTGCCAGCAGCCACTTCCCCCGCGGGGTTGGAAACACCATATATTTT. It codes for CASSHFPRGVGNTIYF.

Here the CDR3 reads CASSPRPAAAYNSPLHF. DNA of the CDR3: TGTGCCAGCTCTCCACGCCCAGCCGCTGCCTATAATTCACCCCTCCACTTT. The chain employs TRBV2 and TRBJ1-6; D not certain. CDR1 and CDR2 from the germline V gene are SNHLY and FYNNEI. The CDR3 is 17 amino acids. Trimming shortened V by 8 bases and J by 2 bases, and 19 bases separated the two germline ends. Full variable domain (rest looked up from reference TRBV2 and TRBJ1-6): EPEVTQTPSHQVTQMGQEVILRCVPISNHLYFYWYRQILGQKVEFLVSFYNNEISEKSEIFDDQFSVERPDGSNFTLKIRSTKLEDSAMYFCASSPRPAAAYNSPLHFGNGTRLTVT.